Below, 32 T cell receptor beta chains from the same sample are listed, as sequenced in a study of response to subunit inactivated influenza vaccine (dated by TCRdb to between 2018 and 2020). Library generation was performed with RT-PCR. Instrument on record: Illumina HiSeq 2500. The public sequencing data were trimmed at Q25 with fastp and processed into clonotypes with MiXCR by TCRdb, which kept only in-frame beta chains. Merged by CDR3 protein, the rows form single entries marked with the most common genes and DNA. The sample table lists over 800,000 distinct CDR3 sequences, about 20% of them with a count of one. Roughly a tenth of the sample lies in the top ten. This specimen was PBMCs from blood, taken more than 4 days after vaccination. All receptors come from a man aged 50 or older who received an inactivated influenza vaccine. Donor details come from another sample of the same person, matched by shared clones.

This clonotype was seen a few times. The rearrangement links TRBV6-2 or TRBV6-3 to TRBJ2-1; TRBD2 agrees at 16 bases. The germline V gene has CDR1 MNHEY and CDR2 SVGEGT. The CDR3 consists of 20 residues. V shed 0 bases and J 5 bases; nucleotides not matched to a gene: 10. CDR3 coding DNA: TGTGCCAGCAGTTACTCGAGGGGACTAGCGGGAGGGCCTCGAAACAATGAGCAGTTCTTC. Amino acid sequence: CASSYSRGLAGGPRNNEQFF.

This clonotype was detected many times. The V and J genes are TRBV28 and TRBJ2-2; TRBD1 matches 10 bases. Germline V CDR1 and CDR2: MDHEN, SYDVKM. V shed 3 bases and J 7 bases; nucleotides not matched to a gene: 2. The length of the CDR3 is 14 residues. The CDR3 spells CASSLGQGYGELFF. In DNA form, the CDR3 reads TGTGCCAGCAGTTTGGGACAGGGGTACGGGGAGCTGTTTTTT.

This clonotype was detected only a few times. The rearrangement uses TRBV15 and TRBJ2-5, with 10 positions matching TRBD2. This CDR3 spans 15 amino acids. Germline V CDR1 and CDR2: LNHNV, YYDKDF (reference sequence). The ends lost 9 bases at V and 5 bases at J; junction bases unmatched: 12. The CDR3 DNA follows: TGTGCCACTAAACGGAGCGGGGGGGCCAGTGAGACCCAGTACTTC. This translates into CATKRSGGASETQYF.

CDR3 sequence: CASSMGQGRVTDTQYF. CDR3 coding DNA: TGCGCCAGCAGCATGGGACAGGGAAGGGTAACAGATACGCAGTATTTT. The chain couples TRBV5-1 to TRBJ2-3; 9 bases agree with TRBD1. V lost 4 bases and J lost 3; bases outside the gene matches: 9. The germline V gene has CDR1 SGHRS and CDR2 YFSETQ. The CDR3 is 16 residues long. The complete variable domain, with remaining parts taken from reference TRBV5-1 and TRBJ2-3, reads KAGVTQTPRYLIKTRGQQVTLSCSPISGHRSVSWYQQTPGQGLQFLFEYFSETQRNKGNFPGRFSGRQFSNSRSEMNVSTLELGDSALYLCASSMGQGRVTDTQYFGPGTRLTVL.

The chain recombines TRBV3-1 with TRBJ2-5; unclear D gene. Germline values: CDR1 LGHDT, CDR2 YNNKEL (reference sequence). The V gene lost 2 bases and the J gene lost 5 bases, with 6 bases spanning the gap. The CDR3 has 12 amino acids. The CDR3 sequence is CASSQFLETQYF. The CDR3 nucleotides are TGTGCCAGCAGCCAATTCCTGGAGACCCAGTACTTC.

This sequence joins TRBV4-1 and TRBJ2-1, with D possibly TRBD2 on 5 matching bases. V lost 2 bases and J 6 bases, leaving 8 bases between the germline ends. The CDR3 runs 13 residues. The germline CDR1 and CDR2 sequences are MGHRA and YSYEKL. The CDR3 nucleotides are TGCGCCAGCAGCCAATCGGGGTTCAATGAGCAGTTCTTC. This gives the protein CASSQSGFNEQFF.

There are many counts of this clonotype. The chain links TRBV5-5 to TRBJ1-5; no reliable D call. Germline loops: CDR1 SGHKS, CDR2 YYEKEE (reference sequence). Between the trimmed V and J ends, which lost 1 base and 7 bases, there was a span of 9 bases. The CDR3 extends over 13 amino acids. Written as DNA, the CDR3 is TGTGCCAGCAGCTTGCGATCGGAACAGCCCCAGCATTTT. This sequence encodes CASSLRSEQPQHF. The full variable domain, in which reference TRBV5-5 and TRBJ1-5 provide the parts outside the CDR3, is DAGVTQSPTHLIKTRGQQVTLRCSPISGHKSVSWYQQVLGQGPQFIFQYYEKEERGRGNFPDRFSARQFPNYSSELNVNALLLGDSALYLCASSLRSEQPQHFGDGTRLSIL.

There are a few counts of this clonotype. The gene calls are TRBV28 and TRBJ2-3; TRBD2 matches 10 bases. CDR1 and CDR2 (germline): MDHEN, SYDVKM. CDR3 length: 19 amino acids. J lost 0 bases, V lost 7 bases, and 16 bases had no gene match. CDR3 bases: TGTGCCAGCAACCTAGCGGGGGCCCAAGAGCAGATTAGCACAGATACGCAGTATTTT. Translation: CASNLAGAQEQISTDTQYF. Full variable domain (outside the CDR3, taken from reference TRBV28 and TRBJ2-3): DVKVTQSSRYLVKRTGEKVFLECVQDMDHENMFWYRQDPGLGLRLIYFSYDVKMKEKGDIPEGYSVSREKKERFSLILESASTNQTSMYLCASNLAGAQEQISTDTQYFGPGTRLTVL.

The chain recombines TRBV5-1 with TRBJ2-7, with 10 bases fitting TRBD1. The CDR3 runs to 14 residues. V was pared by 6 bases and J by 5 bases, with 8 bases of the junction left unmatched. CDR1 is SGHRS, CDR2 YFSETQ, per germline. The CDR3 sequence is CASNDGTGVDEQYF. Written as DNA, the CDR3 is TGCGCCAGCAACGACGGGACAGGGGTGGACGAGCAGTACTTC.

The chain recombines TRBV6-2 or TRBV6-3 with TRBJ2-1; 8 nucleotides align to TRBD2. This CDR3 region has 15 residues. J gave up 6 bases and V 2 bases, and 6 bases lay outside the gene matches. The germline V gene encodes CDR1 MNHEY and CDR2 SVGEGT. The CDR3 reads CASSYGAGVTNEQFF. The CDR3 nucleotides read TGTGCCAGCAGTTACGGAGCGGGAGTAACCAATGAGCAGTTCTTC.

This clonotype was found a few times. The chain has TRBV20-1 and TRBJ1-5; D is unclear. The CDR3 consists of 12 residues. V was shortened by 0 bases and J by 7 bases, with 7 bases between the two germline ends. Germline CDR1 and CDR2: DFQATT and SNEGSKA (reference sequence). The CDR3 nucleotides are TGCAGTGCTAGAGATCAGAGCCAGCCCCAGCATTTT. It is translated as CSARDQSQPQHF.

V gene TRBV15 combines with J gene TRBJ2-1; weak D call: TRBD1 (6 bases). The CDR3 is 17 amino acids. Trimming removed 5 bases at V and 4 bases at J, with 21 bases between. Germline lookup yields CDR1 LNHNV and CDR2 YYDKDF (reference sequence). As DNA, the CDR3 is TGTGCCACCAGCGGCTCCCGGACAGCCAATACTTACAATGAGCAGTTCTTC. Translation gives CATSGSRTANTYNEQFF.

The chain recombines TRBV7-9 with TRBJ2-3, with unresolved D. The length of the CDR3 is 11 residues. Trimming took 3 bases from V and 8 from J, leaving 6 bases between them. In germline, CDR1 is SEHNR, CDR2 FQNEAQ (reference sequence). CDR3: CASSFPGTQYF. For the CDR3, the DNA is TGTGCCAGCAGCTTCCCTGGTACGCAGTATTTT. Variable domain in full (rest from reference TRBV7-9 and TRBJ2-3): DTGVSQNPRHKITKRGQNVTFRCDPISEHNRLYWYRQTLGQGPEFLTYFQNEAQLEKSRLLSDRFSAERPKGSFSTLEIQRTEQGDSAMYLCASSFPGTQYFGPGTRLTVL.

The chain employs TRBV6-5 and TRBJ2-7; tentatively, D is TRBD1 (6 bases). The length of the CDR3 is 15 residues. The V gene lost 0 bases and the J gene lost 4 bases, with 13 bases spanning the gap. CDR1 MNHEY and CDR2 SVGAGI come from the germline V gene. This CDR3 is CASSYSRQGRYEQYF. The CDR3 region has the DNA TGTGCCAGCAGTTACTCCCGGCAGGGGCGGTACGAGCAGTACTTC.

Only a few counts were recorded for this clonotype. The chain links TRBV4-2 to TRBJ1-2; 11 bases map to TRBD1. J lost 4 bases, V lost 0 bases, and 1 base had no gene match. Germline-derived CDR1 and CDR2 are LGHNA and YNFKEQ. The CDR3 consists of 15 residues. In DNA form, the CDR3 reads TGTGCCAGCAGCCAAGATGGGACAGGGGGCTATGGCTACACCTTC. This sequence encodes CASSQDGTGGYGYTF.

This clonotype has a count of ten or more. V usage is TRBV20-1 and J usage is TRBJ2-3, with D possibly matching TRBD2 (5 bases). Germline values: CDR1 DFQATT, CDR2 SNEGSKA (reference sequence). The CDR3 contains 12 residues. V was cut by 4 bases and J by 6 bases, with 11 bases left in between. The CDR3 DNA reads TGCAGTGCTAACCCGACGGGGGATACGCAGTATTTT. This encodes CSANPTGDTQYF.

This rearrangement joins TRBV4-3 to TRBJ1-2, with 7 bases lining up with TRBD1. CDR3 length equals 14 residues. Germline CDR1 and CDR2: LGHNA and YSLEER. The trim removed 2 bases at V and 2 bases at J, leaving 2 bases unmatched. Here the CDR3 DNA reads TGCGCCAGCAGCCAACAGACAGGGAACTATGGCTACACCTTC. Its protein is CASSQQTGNYGYTF.

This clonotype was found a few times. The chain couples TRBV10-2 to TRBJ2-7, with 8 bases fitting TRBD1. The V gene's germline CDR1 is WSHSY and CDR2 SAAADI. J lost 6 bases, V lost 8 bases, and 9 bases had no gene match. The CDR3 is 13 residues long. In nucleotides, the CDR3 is TGCGCCAGCGGCGGACAGGGATGGGGCGAGCAGTACTTC. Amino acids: CASGGQGWGEQYF.

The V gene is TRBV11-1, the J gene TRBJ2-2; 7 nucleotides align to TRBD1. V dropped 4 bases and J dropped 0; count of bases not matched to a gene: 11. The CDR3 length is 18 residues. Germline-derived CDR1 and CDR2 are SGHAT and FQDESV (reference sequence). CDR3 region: CASSSTDLGQANTGELFF. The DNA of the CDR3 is TGTGCCAGCAGCTCCACCGACCTCGGACAGGCGAACACCGGGGAGCTGTTTTTT.

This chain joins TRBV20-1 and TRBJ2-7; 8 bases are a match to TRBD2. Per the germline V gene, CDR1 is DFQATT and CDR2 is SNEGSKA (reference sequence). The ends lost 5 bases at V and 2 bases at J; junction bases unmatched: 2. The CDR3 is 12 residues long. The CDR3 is CSARTSTYEQYF. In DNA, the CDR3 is TGCAGTGCTCGGACTAGCACCTACGAGCAGTACTTC.

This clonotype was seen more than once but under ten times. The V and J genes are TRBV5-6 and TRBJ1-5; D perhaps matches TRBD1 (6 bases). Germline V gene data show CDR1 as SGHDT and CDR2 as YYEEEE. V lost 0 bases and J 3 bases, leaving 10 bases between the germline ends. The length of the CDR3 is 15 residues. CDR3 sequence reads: CASSLGGLPNQPQHF. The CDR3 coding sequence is TGTGCCAGCAGCTTGGGGGGGCTTCCCAATCAGCCCCAGCATTTT.

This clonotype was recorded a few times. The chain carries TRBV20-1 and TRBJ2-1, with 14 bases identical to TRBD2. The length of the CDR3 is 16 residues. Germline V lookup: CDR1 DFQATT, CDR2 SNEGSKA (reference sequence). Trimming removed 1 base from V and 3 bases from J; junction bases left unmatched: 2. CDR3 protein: CSARGLAGGNYNEQFF. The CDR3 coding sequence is TGCAGTGCTAGAGGACTAGCGGGGGGGAACTACAATGAGCAGTTCTTC.

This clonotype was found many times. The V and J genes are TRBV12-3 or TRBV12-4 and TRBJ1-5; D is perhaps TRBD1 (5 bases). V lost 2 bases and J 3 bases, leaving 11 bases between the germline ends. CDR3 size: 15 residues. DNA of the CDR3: TGTGCCAGCAGTTTACGGACAACTGCCAATCAGCCCCAGCATTTT. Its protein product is CASSLRTTANQPQHF.

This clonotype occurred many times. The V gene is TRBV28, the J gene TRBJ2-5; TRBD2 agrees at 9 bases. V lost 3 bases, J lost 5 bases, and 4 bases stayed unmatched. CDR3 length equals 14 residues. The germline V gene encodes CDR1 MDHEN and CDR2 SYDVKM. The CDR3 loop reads CASSFLAGRETQYF. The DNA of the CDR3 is TGTGCCAGCAGTTTTCTAGCGGGGAGGGAGACCCAGTACTTC. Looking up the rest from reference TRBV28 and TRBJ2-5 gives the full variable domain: DVKVTQSSRYLVKRTGEKVFLECVQDMDHENMFWYRQDPGLGLRLIYFSYDVKMKEKGDIPEGYSVSREKKERFSLILESASTNQTSMYLCASSFLAGRETQYFGPGTRLLVL.

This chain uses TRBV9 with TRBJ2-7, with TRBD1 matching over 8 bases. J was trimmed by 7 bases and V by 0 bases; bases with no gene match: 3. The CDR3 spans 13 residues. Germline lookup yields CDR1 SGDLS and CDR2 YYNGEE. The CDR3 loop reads CASSVEYRGEQYF. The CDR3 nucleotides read TGTGCCAGCAGCGTAGAGTACAGGGGGGAGCAGTACTTC.

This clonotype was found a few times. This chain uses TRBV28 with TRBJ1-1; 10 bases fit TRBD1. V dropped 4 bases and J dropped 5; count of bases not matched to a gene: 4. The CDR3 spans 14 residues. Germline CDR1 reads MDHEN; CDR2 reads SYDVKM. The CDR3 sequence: CASSSGQGLTEAFF. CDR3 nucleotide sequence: TGTGCCAGCAGTTCGGGACAGGGGTTAACTGAAGCTTTCTTT.

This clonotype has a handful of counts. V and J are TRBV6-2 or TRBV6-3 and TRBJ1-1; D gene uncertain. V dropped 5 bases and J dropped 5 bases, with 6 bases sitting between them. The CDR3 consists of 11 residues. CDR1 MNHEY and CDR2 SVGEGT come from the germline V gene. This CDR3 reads CASSRKTEAFF. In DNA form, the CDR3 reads TGTGCCAGCAGTCGGAAGACTGAAGCTTTCTTT.

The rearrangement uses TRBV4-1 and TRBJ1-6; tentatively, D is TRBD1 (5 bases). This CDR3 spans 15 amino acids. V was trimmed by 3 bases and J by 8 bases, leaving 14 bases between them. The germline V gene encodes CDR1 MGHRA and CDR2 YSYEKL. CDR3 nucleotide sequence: TGCGCCAGCAGCCACCCTTGGCAGGGTGATTCACCCCTCCACTTT. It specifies CASSHPWQGDSPLHF.

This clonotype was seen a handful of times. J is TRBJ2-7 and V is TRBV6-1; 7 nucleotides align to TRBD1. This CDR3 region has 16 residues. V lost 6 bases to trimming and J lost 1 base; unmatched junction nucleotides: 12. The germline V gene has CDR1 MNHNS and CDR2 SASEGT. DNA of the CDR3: TGTGCCAGCAGCACGCCAAAAAGGGGGCTATCCTACGAGCAGTACTTC. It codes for CASSTPKRGLSYEQYF.

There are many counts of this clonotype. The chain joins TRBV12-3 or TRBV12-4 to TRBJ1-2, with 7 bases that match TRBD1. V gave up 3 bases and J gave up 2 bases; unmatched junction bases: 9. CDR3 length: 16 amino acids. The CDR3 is CASSFMYRGPNYGYTF. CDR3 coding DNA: TGTGCCAGCAGTTTCATGTACAGGGGCCCAAACTATGGCTACACCTTC.

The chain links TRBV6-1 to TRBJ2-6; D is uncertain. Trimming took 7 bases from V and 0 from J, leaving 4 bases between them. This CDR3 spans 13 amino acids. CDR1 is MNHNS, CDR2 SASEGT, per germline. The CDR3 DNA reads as TGTGCCAGCATCGACTCTGGGGCCAACGTCCTGACTTTC. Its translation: CASIDSGANVLTF.

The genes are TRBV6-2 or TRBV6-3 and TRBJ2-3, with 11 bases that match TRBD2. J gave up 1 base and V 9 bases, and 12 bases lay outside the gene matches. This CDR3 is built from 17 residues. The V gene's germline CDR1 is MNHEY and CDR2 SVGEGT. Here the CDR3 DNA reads TGTGCCAGTCCCACTGAAGGGGGACTAGCGGGCACAGATACGCAGTATTTT. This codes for CASPTEGGLAGTDTQYF.